The TCR beta chain under discussion was sequenced for a study of cytomegalovirus exposure and HLA in healthy donors. 60 Vbeta and 13 Jbeta primers were used in PCR. Using immunoSEQ multiplex PCR, the repertoire was profiled, and TCRdb retains in-frame clones only, with some absent. This repertoire comprises roughly 50,000 clones; its ten largest clones make up 9% to 15%. CDR1 is PRHDT and CDR2 is FYEKMQ in the germline V gene (reference sequence). The CDR3 runs to 17 residues. The V gene lost 8 bases and the J gene lost 1 base, with 23 bases spanning the gap. Donors were ostensibly healthy at sampling, although undocumented immune exposures were probable.

The sequence was collected from a woman in her sixties in good health and CMV-seropositive. V is TRBV13 and J is TRBJ1-1; D may be TRBD1 (6 bases). Sequencing was performed on PBMCs. In DNA, the CDR3 is TGTGCCAGCGTAAGCAGTCTGGACGGACAGACGAACACTGAAGCTTTCTTT. Its protein product is CASVSSLDGQTNTEAFF.